This T cell receptor (beta chain) is from a study of T cells after yellow fever vaccination. This clonotype was seen many times. The CDR3 extends over 15 amino acids. Germline V CDR1 and CDR2: MGHRA, YSYEKL. The V gene end was trimmed by 0 bases and the J gene end by 8 bases; junction bases not matched to a gene: 7. A single record per CDR3 protein comes from TCRdb applying MiXCR to the 5' RACE reads. The data contain around 310,000 distinct CDR3 sequences, about 8.7% of them seen just once; the ten biggest clones take up 18%. This sequence was found in a man between 18 and 29 years old who received the YFV17D yellow fever vaccine. The chain joins TRBV4-1 to TRBJ1-2; the match to TRBD1 covers 9 bases. The sample here was PBMCs, taken on the day of the first yellow fever vaccination. CDR3 amino acids: CASSQDRGQGIGYTF. The CDR3, as DNA: TGCGCCAGCAGCCAAGATAGAGGACAGGGGATCGGCTACACCTTC.